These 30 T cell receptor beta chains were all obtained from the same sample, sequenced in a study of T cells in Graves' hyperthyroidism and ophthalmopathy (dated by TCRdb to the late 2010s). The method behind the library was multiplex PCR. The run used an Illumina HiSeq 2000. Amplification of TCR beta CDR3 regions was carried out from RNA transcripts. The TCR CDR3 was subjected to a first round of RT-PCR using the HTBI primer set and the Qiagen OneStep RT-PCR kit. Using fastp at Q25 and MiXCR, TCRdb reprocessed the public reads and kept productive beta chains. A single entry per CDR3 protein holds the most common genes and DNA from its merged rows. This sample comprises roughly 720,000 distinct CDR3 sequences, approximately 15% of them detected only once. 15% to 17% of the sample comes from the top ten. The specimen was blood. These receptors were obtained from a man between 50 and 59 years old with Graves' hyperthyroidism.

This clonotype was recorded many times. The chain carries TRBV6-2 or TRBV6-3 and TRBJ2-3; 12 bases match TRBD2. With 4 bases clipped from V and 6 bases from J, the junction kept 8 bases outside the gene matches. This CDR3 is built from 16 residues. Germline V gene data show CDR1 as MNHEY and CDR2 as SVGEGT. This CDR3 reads CASSSQTSGSSDTQYF. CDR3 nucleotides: TGTGCCAGCAGTTCCCAGACTAGCGGGAGTTCGGATACGCAGTATTTT.

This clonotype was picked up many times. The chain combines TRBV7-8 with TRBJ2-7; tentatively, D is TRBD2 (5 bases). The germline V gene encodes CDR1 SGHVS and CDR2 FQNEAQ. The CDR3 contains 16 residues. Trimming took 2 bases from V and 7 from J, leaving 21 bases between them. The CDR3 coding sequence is TGTGCCAGCAGCTTACGTCAGGCTGGGTGGACTGGTGAGCAGTACTTC. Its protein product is CASSLRQAGWTGEQYF.

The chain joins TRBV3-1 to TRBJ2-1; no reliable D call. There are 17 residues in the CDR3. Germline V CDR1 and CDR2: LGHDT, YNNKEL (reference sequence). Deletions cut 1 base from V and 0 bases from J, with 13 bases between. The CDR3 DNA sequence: TGTGCCAGCAGCCAAGTCGTTCGGTTGAGCTCCTACAATGAGCAGTTCTTC. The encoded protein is CASSQVVRLSSYNEQFF.

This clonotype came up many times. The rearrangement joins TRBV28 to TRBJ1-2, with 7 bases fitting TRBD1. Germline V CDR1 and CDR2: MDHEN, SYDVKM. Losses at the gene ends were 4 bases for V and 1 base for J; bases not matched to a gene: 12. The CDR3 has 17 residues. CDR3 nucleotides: TGTGCCAGCAGTTCTCGAAATCCGGGACAGAGTAACTATGGCTACACCTTC. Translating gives CASSSRNPGQSNYGYTF.

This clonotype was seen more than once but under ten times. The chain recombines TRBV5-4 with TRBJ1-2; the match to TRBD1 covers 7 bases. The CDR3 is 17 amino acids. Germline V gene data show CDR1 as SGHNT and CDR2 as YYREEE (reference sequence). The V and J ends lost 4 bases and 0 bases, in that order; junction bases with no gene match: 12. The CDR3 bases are TGTGCCAGCAGCCTAACCGGGACAGACTACTCTAACTATGGCTACACCTTC. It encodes CASSLTGTDYSNYGYTF.

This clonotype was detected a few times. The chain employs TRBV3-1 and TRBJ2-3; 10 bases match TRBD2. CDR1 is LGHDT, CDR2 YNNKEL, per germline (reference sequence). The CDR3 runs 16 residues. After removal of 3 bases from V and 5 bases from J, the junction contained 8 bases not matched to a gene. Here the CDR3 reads CASSHGLADLGDTQYF. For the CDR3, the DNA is TGTGCCAGCAGCCACGGACTAGCGGACCTTGGAGATACGCAGTATTTT.

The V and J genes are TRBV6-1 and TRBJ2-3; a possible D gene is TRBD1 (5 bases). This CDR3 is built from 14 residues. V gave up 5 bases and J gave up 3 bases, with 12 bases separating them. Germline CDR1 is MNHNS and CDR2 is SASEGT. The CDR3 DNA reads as TGTGCCAGCAGTATCCAGGGAAGGACAGATACGCAGTATTTT. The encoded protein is CASSIQGRTDTQYF.

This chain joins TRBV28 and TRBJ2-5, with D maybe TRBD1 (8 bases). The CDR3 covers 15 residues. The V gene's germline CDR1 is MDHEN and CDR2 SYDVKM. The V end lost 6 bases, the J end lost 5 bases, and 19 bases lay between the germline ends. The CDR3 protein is CASSLGQGGMETQYF. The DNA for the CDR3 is TGTGCCAGCAGCCTCGGACAGGGAGGGATGGAGACCCAGTACTTC.

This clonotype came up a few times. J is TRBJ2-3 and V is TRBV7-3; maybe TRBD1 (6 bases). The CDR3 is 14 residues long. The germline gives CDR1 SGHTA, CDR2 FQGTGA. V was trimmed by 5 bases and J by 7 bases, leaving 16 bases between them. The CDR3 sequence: CASSLTRDTHTQYF. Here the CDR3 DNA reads TGTGCCAGCAGCCTTACCCGGGACACCCATACGCAGTATTTT.

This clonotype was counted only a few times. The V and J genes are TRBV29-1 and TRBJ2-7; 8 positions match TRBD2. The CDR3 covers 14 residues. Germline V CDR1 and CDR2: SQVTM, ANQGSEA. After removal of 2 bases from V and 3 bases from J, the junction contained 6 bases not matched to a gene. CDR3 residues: CSVEYSGNNYEQYF. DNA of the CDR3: TGCAGCGTTGAATATAGCGGGAACAACTACGAGCAGTACTTC.

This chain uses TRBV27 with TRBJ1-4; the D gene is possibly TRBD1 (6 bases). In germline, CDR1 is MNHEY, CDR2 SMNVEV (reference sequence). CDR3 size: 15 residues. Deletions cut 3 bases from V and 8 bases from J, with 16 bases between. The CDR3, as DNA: TGTGCCAGCAGTTTTTCGTGGGGGGGCCGGGAAAAACTGTTTTTT. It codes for CASSFSWGGREKLFF.

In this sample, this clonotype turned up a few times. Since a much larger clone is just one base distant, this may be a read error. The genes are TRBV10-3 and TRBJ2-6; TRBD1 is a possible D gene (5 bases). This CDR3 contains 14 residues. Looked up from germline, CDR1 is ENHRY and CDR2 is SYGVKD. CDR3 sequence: CAISESTGANVLAF. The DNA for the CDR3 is TGTGCCATCAGTGAGTCGACTGGGGCCAACGTCCTGGCTTTC.

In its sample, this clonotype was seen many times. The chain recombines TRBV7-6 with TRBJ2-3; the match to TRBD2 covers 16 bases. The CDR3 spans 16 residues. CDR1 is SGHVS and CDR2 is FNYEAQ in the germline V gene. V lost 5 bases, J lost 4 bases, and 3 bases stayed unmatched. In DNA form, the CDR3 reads TGTGCCAGCAGCGCGGGACTAGCGGGAGGGTCAGATACGCAGTATTTT. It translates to CASSAGLAGGSDTQYF.

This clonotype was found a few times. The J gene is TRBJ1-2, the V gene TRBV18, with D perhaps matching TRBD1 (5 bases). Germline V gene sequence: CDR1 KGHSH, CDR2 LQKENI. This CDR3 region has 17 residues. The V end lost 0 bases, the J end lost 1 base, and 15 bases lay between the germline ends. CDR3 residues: CASSPPGLTDFNYGYTF. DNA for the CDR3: TGTGCCAGCTCACCACCAGGGTTGACAGATTTTAACTATGGCTACACCTTC.

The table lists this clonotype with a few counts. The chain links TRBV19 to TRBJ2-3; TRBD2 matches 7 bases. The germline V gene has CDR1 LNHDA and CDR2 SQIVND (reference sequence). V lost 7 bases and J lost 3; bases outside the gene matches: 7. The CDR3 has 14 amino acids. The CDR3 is CASMAGEWTDTQYF. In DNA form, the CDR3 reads TGTGCCAGTATGGCGGGAGAATGGACAGATACGCAGTATTTT.

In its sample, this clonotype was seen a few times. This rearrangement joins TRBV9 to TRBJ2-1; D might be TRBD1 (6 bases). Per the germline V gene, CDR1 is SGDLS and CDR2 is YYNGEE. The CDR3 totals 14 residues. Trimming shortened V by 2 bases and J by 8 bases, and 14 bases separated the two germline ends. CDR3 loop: CASSVGDRIDEQFF. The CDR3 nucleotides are TGTGCCAGCAGCGTTGGAGACAGGATCGATGAGCAGTTCTTC.

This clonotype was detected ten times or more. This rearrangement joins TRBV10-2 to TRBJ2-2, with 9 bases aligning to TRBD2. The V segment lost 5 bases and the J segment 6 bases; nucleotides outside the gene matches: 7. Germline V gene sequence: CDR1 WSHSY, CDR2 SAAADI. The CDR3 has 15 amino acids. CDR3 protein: CASSFSGRGAGELFF. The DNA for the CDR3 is TGCGCCAGCAGTTTTAGCGGGAGAGGCGCCGGGGAGCTGTTTTTT.

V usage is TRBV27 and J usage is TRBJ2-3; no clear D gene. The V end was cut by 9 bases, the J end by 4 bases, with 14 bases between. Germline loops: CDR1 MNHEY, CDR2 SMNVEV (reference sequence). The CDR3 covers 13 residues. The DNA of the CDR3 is TGTGCCAGTGGAGAGTTGGGCGCAGATACGCAGTATTTT. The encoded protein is CASGELGADTQYF.

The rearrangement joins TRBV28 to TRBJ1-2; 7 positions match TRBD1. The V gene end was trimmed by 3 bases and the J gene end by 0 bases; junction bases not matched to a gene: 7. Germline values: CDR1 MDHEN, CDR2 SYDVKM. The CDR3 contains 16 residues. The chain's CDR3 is CASSLGAGGSNYGYTF. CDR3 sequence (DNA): TGTGCCAGCAGTTTGGGGGCAGGGGGTTCTAACTATGGCTACACCTTC.

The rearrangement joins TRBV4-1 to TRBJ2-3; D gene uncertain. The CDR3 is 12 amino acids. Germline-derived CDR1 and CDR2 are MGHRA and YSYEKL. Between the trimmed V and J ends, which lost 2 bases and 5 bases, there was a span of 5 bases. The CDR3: CASSQSEDTQYF. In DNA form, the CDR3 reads TGCGCCAGCAGCCAATCGGAAGATACGCAGTATTTT.

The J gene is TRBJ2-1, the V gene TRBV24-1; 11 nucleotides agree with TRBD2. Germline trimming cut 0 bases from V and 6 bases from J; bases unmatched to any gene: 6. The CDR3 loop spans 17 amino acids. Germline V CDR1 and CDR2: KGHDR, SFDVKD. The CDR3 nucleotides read TGTGCCACCAGTGATTTGGCGGGTAGCGGGAGGGCCAATGAGCAGTTCTTC. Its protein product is CATSDLAGSGRANEQFF.

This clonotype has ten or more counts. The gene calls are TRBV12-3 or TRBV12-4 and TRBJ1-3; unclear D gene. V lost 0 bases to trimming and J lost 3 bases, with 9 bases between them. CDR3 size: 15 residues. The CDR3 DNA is TGTGCCAGCAGTTTAGCTATCAGGAATGGAAACACCATATATTTT. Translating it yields CASSLAIRNGNTIYF.

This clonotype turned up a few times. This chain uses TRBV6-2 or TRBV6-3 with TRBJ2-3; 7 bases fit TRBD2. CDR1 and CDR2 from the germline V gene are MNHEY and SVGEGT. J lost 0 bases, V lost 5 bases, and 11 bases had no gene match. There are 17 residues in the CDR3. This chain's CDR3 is CASSGIRLAASTDTQYF. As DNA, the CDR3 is TGTGCCAGCAGTGGAATCCGGCTAGCGGCTAGCACAGATACGCAGTATTTT.

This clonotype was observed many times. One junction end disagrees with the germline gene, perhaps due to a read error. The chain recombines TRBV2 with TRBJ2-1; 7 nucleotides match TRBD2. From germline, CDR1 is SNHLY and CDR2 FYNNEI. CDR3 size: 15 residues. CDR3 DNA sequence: TGTGCCAGCAGTCAAGCGGGAACGGCCTACAATGAGCAGTTCTTC. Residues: CASSQAGTAYNEQFF. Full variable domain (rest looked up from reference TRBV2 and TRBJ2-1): EPEVTQTPSHQVTQMGQEVILRCVPISNHLYFYWYRQILGQKVEFLVSFYNNEISEKSEIFDDQFSVERPDGSNFTLKIRSTKLEDSAMYFCASSQAGTAYNEQFFGPGTRLTVL.

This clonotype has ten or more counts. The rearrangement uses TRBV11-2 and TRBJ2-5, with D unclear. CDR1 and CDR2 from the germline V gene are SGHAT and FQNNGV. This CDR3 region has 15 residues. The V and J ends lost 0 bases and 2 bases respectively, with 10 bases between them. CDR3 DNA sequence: TGTGCCAGCAGCTTAGATACCGGACCACAAGAGACCCAGTACTTC. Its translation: CASSLDTGPQETQYF.

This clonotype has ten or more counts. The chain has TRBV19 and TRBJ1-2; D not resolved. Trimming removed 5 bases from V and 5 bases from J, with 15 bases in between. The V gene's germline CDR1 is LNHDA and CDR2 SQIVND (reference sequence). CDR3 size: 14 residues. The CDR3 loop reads CASSPPRTEYGYTF. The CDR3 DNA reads TGTGCCAGTAGTCCCCCCAGGACGGAATATGGCTACACCTTC.

The CDR3 nucleotides read TGTGCCAGCAGTTCCCCCTTTACGACAGGGCTGTCCTACAATGAGCAGTTCTTC. Its protein is CASSSPFTTGLSYNEQFF. V gene TRBV6-2 or TRBV6-3 combines with J gene TRBJ2-1, with 7 bases aligning to TRBD1. The CDR3 is 18 residues long. Germline-derived CDR1 and CDR2 are MNHEY and SVGEGT. The V segment lost 4 bases and the J segment 1 base; nucleotides outside the gene matches: 13.

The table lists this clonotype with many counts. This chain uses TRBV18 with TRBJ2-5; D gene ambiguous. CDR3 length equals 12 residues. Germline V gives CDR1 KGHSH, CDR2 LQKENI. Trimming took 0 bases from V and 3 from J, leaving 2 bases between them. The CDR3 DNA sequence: TGTGCCAGCTCACCACCTAAAGAGACCCAGTACTTC. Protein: CASSPPKETQYF.

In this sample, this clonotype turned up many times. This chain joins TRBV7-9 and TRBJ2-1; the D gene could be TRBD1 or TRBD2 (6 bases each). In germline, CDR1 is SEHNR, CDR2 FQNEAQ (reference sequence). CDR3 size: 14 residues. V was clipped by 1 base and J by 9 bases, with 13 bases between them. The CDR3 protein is CASSLGRGRGEQFF. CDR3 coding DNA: TGTGCCAGCAGCTTAGGCCGGGGGCGAGGTGAGCAGTTCTTC.

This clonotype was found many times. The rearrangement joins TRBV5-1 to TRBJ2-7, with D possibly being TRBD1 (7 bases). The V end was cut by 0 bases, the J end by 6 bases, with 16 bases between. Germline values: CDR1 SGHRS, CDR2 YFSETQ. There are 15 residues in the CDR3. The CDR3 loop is CASSLVQGGIREQYF. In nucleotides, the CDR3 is TGCGCCAGCAGCTTGGTCCAGGGGGGAATCCGCGAGCAGTACTTC.